Listed here are 12 T cell receptor beta chains from one sample, sequenced in a study of beta chain features in type 1 diabetes. All of the isolated RNA was reverse transcribed, so expressed TCRB transcripts were sequenced. Here immunoSEQ multiplex PCR was the method, and the copy in TCRdb shows in-frame clones only, minus some. Of under 800,000 clones detected, roughly a sixth appear once; the ten largest clones hold more than 0.08%. The sequencing input was naive CD4+ T cells from blood. The receptors here all came from a man aged 18 to 35 in good health.

This clone has only a few counts. For the CDR3, the DNA is TGTGCCAGCAGCACCCTCCGTGGGACAGGGGAAAAGACCCAGTACTTC. It yields the protein CASSTLRGTGEKTQYF. The chain joins TRBV5-4 to TRBJ2-5; the match to TRBD1 covers 10 bases. V gave up 4 bases and J gave up 6 bases; unmatched junction bases: 12. There are 16 residues in the CDR3. Germline loops: CDR1 SGHNT, CDR2 YYREEE (reference sequence).

The rearrangement joins TRBV7-3 to TRBJ2-5; 9 positions agree with TRBD2. The CDR3 extends over 16 amino acids. The ends lost 5 bases at V and 6 bases at J; junction bases unmatched: 13. CDR1 and CDR2 from the germline V gene are SGHTA and FQGTGA. CDR3 in DNA: TGTGCCAGCAGCCCCGATACCGCGGGGGGGCTAAAGACCCAGTACTTC. It encodes CASSPDTAGGLKTQYF.

This clone has more than one count but fewer than ten. The chain is built from TRBV5-1 and TRBJ1-6; 7 bases fit TRBD1. Trimming removed 4 bases from V and 7 bases from J; junction bases left unmatched: 2. The CDR3 runs to 13 residues. The V gene's germline CDR1 is SGHRS and CDR2 YFSETQ. CDR3 residues: CASSGGQNSPLHF. In DNA, the CDR3 is TGCGCCAGCAGCGGGGGACAGAATTCACCCCTCCACTTT.

This clone was seen only a few times. V gene TRBV28 combines with J gene TRBJ1-1; the D is unclear. Germline V lookup: CDR1 MDHEN, CDR2 SYDVKM. V dropped 8 bases and J dropped 10 bases, with 17 bases sitting between them. This CDR3 has 12 amino acids. CDR3 nucleotide sequence: TGTGCCAGCTCTTATCCGGCCCTTCGAGCTTTCTTT. Amino acid sequence: CASSYPALRAFF. The full variable domain, rest sourced from reference TRBV28 and TRBJ1-1, is DVKVTQSSRYLVKRTGEKVFLECVQDMDHENMFWYRQDPGLGLRLIYFSYDVKMKEKGDIPEGYSVSREKKERFSLILESASTNQTSMYLCASSYPALRAFFGQGTRLTVV.

The chain employs TRBV5-1 and TRBJ1-2; 8 nucleotides line up with TRBD1. This CDR3 has 14 amino acids. Germline V gene data show CDR1 as SGHRS and CDR2 as YFSETQ. V lost 4 bases and J lost 5; bases outside the gene matches: 7. CDR3 region: CASSPDRGPYGYTF. CDR3 in DNA: TGCGCCAGCAGCCCTGACAGGGGCCCTTATGGCTACACCTTC. Supplemented by reference TRBV5-1 and TRBJ1-2, the full variable domain reads KAGVTQTPRYLIKTRGQQVTLSCSPISGHRSVSWYQQTPGQGLQFLFEYFSETQRNKGNFPGRFSGRQFSNSRSEMNVSTLELGDSALYLCASSPDRGPYGYTFGSGTRLTVV.

A word on this clone: Other DNA variants within this sample encode the same CDR3. The rearrangement uses TRBV5-1 and TRBJ2-7; no reliable D call. This CDR3 contains 11 residues. V lost 4 bases and J 3 bases, leaving 5 bases between the germline ends. Germline lookup yields CDR1 SGHRS and CDR2 YFSETQ. In DNA form, the CDR3 reads TGCGCCAGCAGCCAGAGCTACGAGCAGTACTTC. This codes for CASSQSYEQYF.

The chain uses TRBV19 and TRBJ2-2; 8 nucleotides align to TRBD1. J lost 1 base, V lost 1 base, and 2 bases had no gene match. Germline CDR1 LNHDA, CDR2 SQIVND (reference sequence). There are 16 residues in the CDR3. The CDR3 nucleotides are TGTGCCAGTAGTATAGGTGGGACAGGGAACACCGGGGAGCTGTTTTTT. This gives the protein CASSIGGTGNTGELFF.

This clone was counted between two and nine times. The chain links TRBV4-3 to TRBJ1-1; TRBD1 matches at 8 bases. The length of the CDR3 is 15 residues. The germline V gene has CDR1 LGHNA and CDR2 YSLEER. The J segment lost 1 base and the V segment lost 2 bases, leaving 3 bases of the junction unmatched. DNA for the CDR3: TGCGCCAGCAGCCAACTGGACAGGGCGAACACTGAAGCTTTCTTT. Protein product: CASSQLDRANTEAFF.

The chain joins TRBV28 to TRBJ2-7; D possibly corresponds to TRBD1 (6 bases). The ends were cut back, 2 bases at V and 3 bases at J, with 17 bases in the middle. Germline V gene sequence: CDR1 MDHEN, CDR2 SYDVKM. The CDR3 length is 16 residues. The CDR3 protein is CASSLASLGQSYEQYF. In DNA, the CDR3 is TGTGCCAGCAGTTTAGCCAGCCTCGGACAGAGCTACGAGCAGTACTTC.

This clone was picked up many times. This is likely a read error, given that the CDR3 carries no conserved phenylalanine or tryptophan at its end. It is unclear where the CDR3 begins or ends on the DNA, so no DNA is shown, and the CDR3 is as TCRdb lists it. V gene TRBV21-1 combines with J gene TRBJ1-6; the DNA was not compared with TRBD1, the D call given in the table. TRBV21-1 is a pseudogene. The CDR3 length is 10 residues, termini included. Here the CDR3 reads CASSKGGGDV.

CDR3 sequence: CASSFTGLAGTDTQYF. The DNA of the CDR3 is TGTGCCAGCAGCTTTACGGGACTAGCGGGCACAGATACGCAGTATTTT. The chain uses TRBV7-3 and TRBJ2-3; 11 bases align to TRBD2. The J segment lost 1 base and the V segment lost 3 bases, leaving 3 bases of the junction unmatched. CDR3 size: 16 residues. The germline CDR1 and CDR2 sequences are SGHTA and FQGTGA.

This clone turned up a few times. At the DNA level, this CDR3 is encoded by other sequences in the same sample as well. The rearrangement joins TRBV5-1 to TRBJ1-2, with D perhaps matching TRBD1 (5 bases). Germline lookup yields CDR1 SGHRS and CDR2 YFSETQ. V was shortened by 0 bases and J by 4 bases, with 10 bases between the two germline ends. The CDR3 runs 14 residues. CDR3 sequence reads: CASSLDPGGYGYTF. The CDR3 DNA follows: TGCGCCAGCAGCTTGGATCCCGGGGGCTATGGCTACACCTTC. Full variable domain (missing parts from reference TRBV5-1 and TRBJ1-2): KAGVTQTPRYLIKTRGQQVTLSCSPISGHRSVSWYQQTPGQGLQFLFEYFSETQRNKGNFPGRFSGRQFSNSRSEMNVSTLELGDSALYLCASSLDPGGYGYTFGSGTRLTVV.